The rows below give T cell receptor beta chains drawn from one sample of a study of T cell responses to AZD1222 COVID-19 vaccine. Some clones are missing from TCRdb's copy, which holds only in-frame ones; the method was immunoSEQ multiplex PCR. The repertoire holds about 150,000 clones, more than 85% seen once, with approximately 3.4% in the top ten. This sample comprised peripheral blood, obtained 28 days after the second AZD1222 dose. All receptors come from an adult who received the AZD1222 COVID-19 vaccine. CDR3s include the opening cysteine and the closing phenylalanine or tryptophan. A D gene is named only where the DNA matches it firmly. Rows may omit the clone size; those that give it use once, few, many or a size class.

length: 16
size: once
D: TRBD2
V: TRBV5-6
J: TRBJ2-1
CDR3: CASSLISGSSYNEQFF
DNA: TGTGCCAGCAGCTTGATCAGCGGGAGTTCTTACAATGAGCAGTTCTTC

length: 12
size: .
D: TRBD1
V: TRBV19
J: TRBJ2-5
CDR3: CASRDREETQYF
DNA: TGTGCCAGCCGGGACAGGGAAGAGACCCAGTACTTC

length: 19
size: .
D: .
V: TRBV28
J: TRBJ1-4
CDR3: CASRRYDGTWSATNEKLFF
DNA: TGTGCCAGCAGGCGGTACGACGGGACATGGTCTGCGACTAATGAAAAACTGTTTTTT

length: 21
size: .
D: TRBD2
V: TRBV14
J: TRBJ2-7
CDR3: CASSQDWLAGGPLLPSYEQYF
DNA: TGTGCCAGCAGCCAAGATTGGCTAGCGGGAGGGCCTCTTCTCCCGTCATATGAGCAGTACTTC

length: 15
size: .
D: TRBD2
V: TRBV6-5
J: TRBJ2-7
CDR3: CASSPRTSGAYEQYF
DNA: TGTGCCAGCAGTCCAAGGACTAGCGGAGCTTACGAGCAGTACTTC

length: 16
size: .
D: TRBD2
V: TRBV24-1
J: TRBJ2-3
CDR3: CATSDPGGRGTDTQYF
DNA: TGTGCCACCAGTGATCCGGGGGGGCGTGGGACAGATACGCAGTATTTT

length: 17
size: .
D: .
V: TRBV21-1
J: TRBJ2-1
CDR3: CASSKAQRALPHNEQFF
DNA: TGTGCCAGCAGCAAAGCGCAGCGGGCCTTACCCCACAATGAGCAGTTCTTC

length: 14
size: .
D: .
V: TRBV3-1/TRBV3-2
J: TRBJ1-1
CDR3: CASRLTDRNTEAFF
DNA: TGTGCCAGCAGGTTGACCGACAGGAACACTGAAGCTTTCTTT

length: 15
size: .
D: TRBD2
V: TRBV6-5
J: TRBJ2-1
CDR3: CASSYGGRAVNEQFF
DNA: TGTGCCAGCAGTTACGGCGGGAGGGCCGTCAATGAGCAGTTCTTC

length: 19
size: .
D: .
V: TRBV5-1
J: TRBJ1-1
CDR3: CASSLEGSRGGQRNTEAFF
DNA: TGCGCCAGCAGCTTGGAAGGTTCGAGGGGCGGACAGAGGAACACTGAAGCTTTCTTT

length: 16
size: .
D: .
V: TRBV28
J: TRBJ1-1
CDR3: CASSRTGLRMNTEAFF
DNA: TGTGCCAGCAGTAGAACAGGGTTGAGAATGAACACTGAAGCTTTCTTT

length: 13
size: .
D: .
V: TRBV5-8
J: TRBJ1-2
CDR3: CASSFAGIYGYTF
DNA: TGTGCCAGCAGCTTCGCAGGGATCTATGGCTACACCTTC

length: 14
size: .
D: .
V: TRBV3-1/TRBV3-2
J: TRBJ2-7
CDR3: CASSQTTGSYEQYF
DNA: TGTGCCAGCAGCCAAACGACAGGATCCTACGAGCAGTACTTC

length: 16
size: .
D: .
V: TRBV6-4
J: TRBJ2-5
CDR3: CASRPIATEYQETQYF
DNA: TGTGCCAGCAGGCCAATTGCGACAGAGTACCAAGAGACCCAGTACTTC

length: 14
size: .
D: .
V: TRBV6-2/TRBV6-3
J: TRBJ2-1
CDR3: CASSYVGQHNEQFF
DNA: TGTGCCAGCAGTTACGTCGGACAGCACAATGAGCAGTTCTTC

length: 15
size: .
D: TRBD2
V: TRBV7-3
J: TRBJ2-3
CDR3: CASSATSGSTDTQYF
DNA: TGTGCCAGCAGCGCCACTAGCGGTAGCACAGATACGCAGTATTTT

length: 15
size: .
D: .
V: TRBV2
J: TRBJ2-2
CDR3: CASRVAVANTGELFF
DNA: TGTGCCAGCAGAGTAGCGGTCGCGAACACCGGGGAGCTGTTTTTT

length: 16
size: .
D: .
V: TRBV18
J: TRBJ2-1
CDR3: CASSQDPSPIYNEQFF
DNA: TGTGCCAGCTCACAGGACCCAAGTCCTATTTACAATGAGCAGTTCTTC

length: 16
size: .
D: .
V: TRBV9
J: TRBJ1-1
CDR3: CASSANPGAPNTEAFF
DNA: TGTGCCAGCAGCGCCAACCCAGGGGCCCCGAACACTGAAGCTTTCTTT

length: 15
size: once
D: .
V: TRBV11-2
J: TRBJ2-3
CDR3: CASSPRVADTDTQYF
DNA: TGTGCCAGCAGCCCCAGGGTAGCAGACACAGATACGCAGTATTTT

length: 12
size: .
D: .
V: TRBV19
J: TRBJ1-5
CDR3: CASRIGNQPQHF
DNA: TGTGCCAGTAGAATAGGCAATCAGCCCCAGCATTTT

length: 16
size: .
D: .
V: TRBV7-2
J: TRBJ1-4
CDR3: CASSPYLGTAGEKLFF
DNA: TGTGCCAGCAGTCCCTACCTAGGGACGGCTGGTGAAAAACTGTTTTTT

length: 16
size: .
D: TRBD1
V: TRBV4-3
J: TRBJ1-4
CDR3: CASSRQQGVTNEKLFF
DNA: TGCGCCAGCAGCCGACAACAGGGGGTAACTAATGAAAAACTGTTTTTT

length: 15
size: .
D: .
V: TRBV18
J: TRBJ2-7
CDR3: CASSPPLPREAEQYF
DNA: TGTGCCAGCTCACCACCGCTTCCCCGCGAGGCCGAGCAGTACTTC